The 23 T cell receptor beta chains below come from one sample, sequenced in a study of blood T cell repertoires in COVID-19. The table came from immunoSEQ multiplex PCR; TCRdb's copy has only in-frame clones and leaves some out. This table holds 150,000 or so clones, about 76% found once. Sample: peripheral blood. All receptors come from a woman aged 70-85 years with COVID-19, enrolled during active disease.

The chain employs TRBV7-2 and TRBJ1-2; no firm D call. The CDR3 sequence is 13 residues long. CDR1 is SGHTA and CDR2 is FQGNSA in the germline V gene. V dropped 7 bases and J dropped 2 bases, with 11 bases sitting between them. The CDR3 DNA follows: TGTGCCAGCACCCTTCGTGTGAACTATGGCTACACCTTC. It yields the protein CASTLRVNYGYTF.

The chain couples TRBV5-4 to TRBJ2-7, with no clear D. The CDR3 consists of 13 residues. Trimming took off 2 bases at V and 0 bases at J, with 6 bases between the two ends. Per germline, CDR1 SGHNT and CDR2 YYREEE (reference sequence). The CDR3 loop is CASSFDTSYEQYF. CDR3 sequence (DNA): TGTGCCAGCAGCTTTGACACCTCCTACGAGCAGTACTTC. The entire variable domain, with the rest obtained from reference TRBV5-4 and TRBJ2-7, is as follows: ETGVTQSPTHLIKTRGQQVTLRCSSQSGHNTVSWYQQALGQGPQFIFQYYREEENGRGNFPPRFSGLQFPNYSSELNVNALELDDSALYLCASSFDTSYEQYFGPGTRLTVT.

This sequence joins TRBV4-2 and TRBJ1-4; weak D call: TRBD1 (6 bases). In germline, CDR1 is LGHNA, CDR2 YNFKEQ. This CDR3 region has 17 residues. The V end was cut by 0 bases, the J end by 7 bases, with 18 bases between. The CDR3 coding sequence is TGTGCCAGCAGCCAAGATACTAAAACAGGGATGGGTGAAAAACTGTTTTTT. Residues: CASSQDTKTGMGEKLFF.

This rearrangement joins TRBV4-2 to TRBJ1-5; 8 positions agree with TRBD1. Germline CDR1 is LGHNA and CDR2 is YNFKEQ. After removal of 2 bases from V and 7 bases from J, the junction contained 7 bases not matched to a gene. This CDR3 has 15 amino acids. CDR3 sequence (DNA): TGTGCCAGCAGCCAAACAGGGGGGCAGCAACAGCCCCAGCATTTT. The encoded protein is CASSQTGGQQQPQHF.

This sequence joins TRBV19 and TRBJ1-5; TRBD1 matches at 7 bases. The CDR3 contains 13 residues. The ends lost 10 bases at V and 7 bases at J; junction bases unmatched: 10. Germline lookup yields CDR1 LNHDA and CDR2 SQIVND (reference sequence). The CDR3, as DNA: TGTGCCACTAACGGACAGGTAGGACAGCCCCAGCATTTT. The encoded protein is CATNGQVGQPQHF.

This chain uses TRBV24-1 with TRBJ1-3; D unclear. This CDR3 comprises 14 residues. V was clipped by 3 bases and J by 9 bases, with 14 bases between them. Germline values: CDR1 KGHDR, CDR2 SFDVKD. The CDR3 spells CATSDPSVGGTIYF. DNA of the CDR3: TGTGCCACCAGTGATCCCTCCGTGGGAGGCACCATATATTTT.

The chain employs TRBV19 and TRBJ2-1; 7 bases agree with TRBD1. This CDR3 spans 14 amino acids. Looked up from germline, CDR1 is LNHDA and CDR2 is SQIVND (reference sequence). V shed 6 bases and J 7 bases; nucleotides not matched to a gene: 9. CDR3 nucleotides: TGTGCCAGTAGCCAACAGGGGCGGGTGAATGAGCAGTTCTTC. Translated: CASSQQGRVNEQFF.

The chain links TRBV4-2 to TRBJ1-6; a weak D match, TRBD1 (6 bases). From germline, CDR1 is LGHNA and CDR2 YNFKEQ. V gave up 3 bases and J gave up 6 bases, with 15 bases separating them. This CDR3 has 16 residues. CDR3 DNA sequence: TGTGCCAGCAGCCAGGTGAACACAGGGCCTAATTCACCCCTCCACTTT. Its translation: CASSQVNTGPNSPLHF.

There are a few counts of this clone. This chain joins TRBV2 and TRBJ1-6; D might be TRBD1 (5 bases). Trimming removed 6 bases at V and 7 bases at J, with 16 bases between. Germline CDR1 and CDR2: SNHLY and FYNNEI. The CDR3 has 15 residues. CDR3: CASRLDTLLNSPLHF. In DNA, the CDR3 is TGTGCCAGCAGGCTGGACACCCTATTAAATTCACCCCTCCACTTT.

The chain couples TRBV5-5 to TRBJ2-3; TRBD1 matches 10 bases. The ends lost 4 bases at V and 4 bases at J; junction bases unmatched: 12. This CDR3 contains 17 residues. CDR1 and CDR2 (germline): SGHKS, YYEKEE (reference sequence). CDR3 amino acids: CASSPEGTGVLADTQYF. In DNA form, the CDR3 reads TGTGCCAGCAGCCCGGAGGGGACAGGGGTTCTCGCAGATACGCAGTATTTT.

This chain uses TRBV5-4 with TRBJ1-1; tentative D call: TRBD1 (6 bases). Trimming cost V 2 bases and J 2 bases, with 7 bases left between them. CDR3 length: 13 amino acids. CDR1 and CDR2 (germline): SGHNT, YYREEE (reference sequence). CDR3 nucleotides: TGTGCCAGCAGCTTACAGGGAAACACTGAAGCTTTCTTT. Protein product: CASSLQGNTEAFF.

The chain links TRBV7-3 to TRBJ1-4; tentatively, D is TRBD1 (5 bases). This CDR3 is 15 amino acids long. The germline gives CDR1 SGHTA, CDR2 FQGTGA. Trimming removed 2 bases from V and 8 bases from J, with 15 bases in between. CDR3 residues: CASSLRAGPAEKLFF. DNA of the CDR3: TGTGCCAGCAGCTTACGGGCGGGACCAGCCGAAAAACTGTTTTTT. Full variable domain (missing parts from reference TRBV7-3 and TRBJ1-4): GAGVSQTPSNKVTEKGKYVELRCDPISGHTALYWYRQSLGQGPEFLIYFQGTGAADDSGLPNDRFFAVRPEGSVSTLKIQRTERGDSAVYLCASSLRAGPAEKLFFGSGTQLSVL.

The gene calls are TRBV12-1 and TRBJ1-6. TRBV12-1 is a documented pseudogene. The CDR3 runs to 15 residues. In DNA, the CDR3 is TGTGCCAGCAGCGTTAACCGGGTTCATAATTCACCCCTCCACTTT. Protein: CASSVNRVHNSPLHF.

The chain recombines TRBV19 with TRBJ2-1; 8 positions match TRBD1. Germline V gives CDR1 LNHDA, CDR2 SQIVND (reference sequence). V was pared by 7 bases and J by 10 bases, with 9 bases of the junction left unmatched. The CDR3 consists of 13 residues. The CDR3, as DNA: TGTGCCAGTACCCCGACAGGGGCTCGCGAGCAGTTCTTC. It encodes CASTPTGAREQFF.

This chain connects TRBV5-1 to TRBJ1-2; 8 bases align to TRBD1. The CDR3 runs to 15 residues. Germline loops: CDR1 SGHRS, CDR2 YFSETQ. J gave up 4 bases and V 4 bases, and 9 bases lay outside the gene matches. CDR3 amino acids: CASSQRGQGSYGYTF. DNA for the CDR3: TGCGCCAGCAGCCAACGAGGACAGGGTAGCTATGGCTACACCTTC.

A few counts support this clone. The chain has TRBV2 and TRBJ1-2; tentatively, D is TRBD1 (5 bases). Germline V gives CDR1 SNHLY, CDR2 FYNNEI. CDR3 length equals 16 residues. The V end lost 0 bases, the J end lost 7 bases, and 18 bases lay between the germline ends. The CDR3 here is CASSEAKVPGLRGYTF. The CDR3 DNA reads as TGTGCCAGCAGTGAAGCGAAAGTTCCAGGGCTGCGTGGCTACACCTTC.

The rearrangement links TRBV5-1 to TRBJ2-7; maybe TRBD1 (6 bases). Germline values: CDR1 SGHRS, CDR2 YFSETQ. The ends were cut back, 0 bases at V and 0 bases at J, with 10 bases in the middle. This CDR3 comprises 15 residues. CDR3 sequence reads: CASSLVGQNSYEQYF. The CDR3 nucleotides are TGCGCCAGCAGCTTGGTTGGACAGAACTCCTACGAGCAGTACTTC.

This chain joins TRBV9 and TRBJ2-1; 15 bases align to TRBD2. The germline CDR1 and CDR2 sequences are SGDLS and YYNGEE. V shed 4 bases, J shed 7 bases, and the junction held 3 bases outside the gene matches. This CDR3 has 15 residues. The CDR3 region is CASSSGTSGRNEQFF. In nucleotides, the CDR3 is TGTGCCAGCAGCTCCGGGACTAGCGGGAGGAATGAGCAGTTCTTC.

The chain uses TRBV18 and TRBJ1-4; a possible D gene is TRBD1 (5 bases). The CDR3 spans 16 residues. The V end was cut by 4 bases, the J end by 8 bases, with 20 bases between. Germline V gives CDR1 KGHSH, CDR2 LQKENI. CDR3 coding DNA: TGTGCCAGCTCACGGGCCCTCGGAGGGGCTGGCGAAAAACTGTTTTTT. This sequence encodes CASSRALGGAGEKLFF. Full variable domain (remainder filled in from reference TRBV18 and TRBJ1-4): NAGVMQNPRHLVRRRGQEARLRCSPMKGHSHVYWYRQLPEEGLKFMVYLQKENIIDESGMPKERFSAEFPKEGPSILRIQQVVRGDSAAYFCASSRALGGAGEKLFFGSGTQLSVL.

The chain links TRBV2 to TRBJ1-5, with 7 bases aligning to TRBD1. This CDR3 has 15 residues. The trim removed 6 bases at V and 0 bases at J, leaving 5 bases unmatched. Germline CDR1 reads SNHLY; CDR2 reads FYNNEI. CDR3 sequence (DNA): TGTGCCAGCAGAACCGGGACAGTTAGCAATCAGCCCCAGCATTTT. It encodes CASRTGTVSNQPQHF.

The rearrangement joins TRBV27 to TRBJ1-6; D may be TRBD1 (6 bases). The CDR3 totals 14 residues. Germline V gene data show CDR1 as MNHEY and CDR2 as SMNVEV (reference sequence). Trimming took off 5 bases at V and 7 bases at J, with 12 bases between the two ends. The CDR3 region is CASSPPGANSPLHF. The CDR3 DNA reads TGTGCCAGCAGTCCACCAGGGGCGAATTCACCCCTCCACTTT.

This clone was counted a few times. The chain links TRBV6-6 to TRBJ1-1; the match to TRBD1 covers 8 bases. Trimming took 4 bases from V and 4 from J; bases not matched to a gene: 11. CDR1 and CDR2 (germline): MNHNY, SVGAGI (reference sequence). CDR3 length equals 16 residues. For the CDR3, the DNA is TGTGCCAGCAGTTTAAGACAGGGGAAGTTGTTCACTGAAGCTTTCTTT. Amino acid sequence: CASSLRQGKLFTEAFF.

This chain connects TRBV2 to TRBJ1-5; D not resolved. There are 12 residues in the CDR3. V lost 3 bases to trimming and J lost 6 bases, with 6 bases between them. Germline assignment: CDR1 SNHLY and CDR2 FYNNEI. The CDR3 DNA reads TGTGCCAGCAGTGATTACGGTCAGCCCCAGCATTTT. Amino acid sequence: CASSDYGQPQHF. Complete variable domain (other parts from reference TRBV2 and TRBJ1-5): EPEVTQTPSHQVTQMGQEVILRCVPISNHLYFYWYRQILGQKVEFLVSFYNNEISEKSEIFDDQFSVERPDGSNFTLKIRSTKLEDSAMYFCASSDYGQPQHFGDGTRLSIL.